This T cell receptor (beta chain) comes out of a study of T cells after yellow fever vaccination. Germline V gene lookup returns CDR1 SGHTA and CDR2 FQGNSA. This CDR3 is built from 11 residues. V lost 3 bases to trimming and J lost 9 bases, with 6 bases between them. There are many counts of this clonotype. TCRdb called the 5' RACE reads again in MiXCR, with one record for every CDR3 protein. Altogether 450,000 to 550,000 distinct CDR3 sequences are present, 20% to 25% being singletons, with the ten largest covering about 16%. The chain couples TRBV7-2 to TRBJ2-1; D not certain. The receptor was derived from a young man who received the YFV17D yellow fever vaccine. Here the sequenced sample was PBMCs, taken approximately 22 days after the first yellow fever vaccination. The CDR3 nucleotides read TGTGCCAGCAGCTTTATGAGTGAGCAGTTCTTC. Translation gives CASSFMSEQFF.